One sample yielded the 20 T cell receptor beta chains listed below, sequenced in a study of blood T cell repertoires in COVID-19. The table came from immunoSEQ multiplex PCR; TCRdb's copy has only in-frame clones and leaves some out. The top ten hold approximately 4.8% of the sample, which has 210,000 or so clones, approximately 84% seen once. What was sequenced was peripheral blood. The receptor set was obtained from a man aged 45-60 years with acute or convalescent COVID-19.

This sequence joins TRBV7-3 and TRBJ2-1, with D tentatively TRBD2 (6 bases). V gave up 3 bases and J gave up 0 bases, with 9 bases separating them. In germline, CDR1 is SGHTA, CDR2 FQGTGA. This CDR3 spans 15 amino acids. CDR3 protein: CASSLGLSSYNEQFF. CDR3 nucleotide sequence: TGTGCCAGCAGCTTGGGACTTAGCTCCTACAATGAGCAGTTCTTC.

This chain connects TRBV25-1 to TRBJ2-5, with a weak D call TRBD1 (6 bases). The germline V gene encodes CDR1 MGHDK and CDR2 SYGVNS. The CDR3 covers 14 residues. Trimming took 4 bases from V and 5 from J, leaving 14 bases between them. The CDR3 loop reads CASSALQGTETQYF. The CDR3 DNA reads as TGTGCCAGCAGTGCCTTACAGGGTACTGAGACCCAGTACTTC.

The V and J genes are TRBV11-2 and TRBJ1-2; D is unresolved. V lost 3 bases to trimming and J lost 8 bases, with 16 bases between them. Germline CDR1 reads SGHAT; CDR2 reads FQNNGV. CDR3 length: 14 amino acids. The CDR3 here is CASSLKGPAWGYTF. Here the CDR3 DNA reads TGTGCCAGCAGCTTGAAAGGCCCAGCGTGGGGCTACACCTTC.

With respect to this clone: Other DNA sequences of this sample code for an identical CDR3. The chain links TRBV5-1 to TRBJ1-2; 8 bases fit TRBD1. CDR3 length: 14 residues. V shed 0 bases and J 3 bases; nucleotides not matched to a gene: 1. Germline V gives CDR1 SGHRS, CDR2 YFSETQ. CDR3 nucleotide sequence: TGCGCCAGCAGCTTGGTACAGGGGGACTATGGCTACACCTTC. Its protein is CASSLVQGDYGYTF.

This chain links TRBV10-3 with TRBJ1-6, with D hard to call. The CDR3 sequence is 15 residues long. The V gene's germline CDR1 is ENHRY and CDR2 SYGVKD. With 3 bases removed from V and 9 bases from J, the gap between germline ends came to 15 bases. CDR3 loop: CAISDRSQAGSPLHF. CDR3 bases: TGTGCCATCAGTGACAGGTCCCAAGCCGGTTCACCCCTCCACTTT.

This chain joins TRBV6-2 or TRBV6-3 and TRBJ1-5; tentative D call: TRBD1 (6 bases). V was cut by 2 bases and J by 2 bases, with 10 bases left in between. This CDR3 comprises 15 residues. The germline V gene encodes CDR1 MNHEY and CDR2 SVGEGT. The CDR3 region is CASSYRAGGNQPQHF. CDR3 bases: TGTGCCAGCAGTTACAGGGCAGGGGGCAATCAGCCCCAGCATTTT.

This chain uses TRBV10-3 with TRBJ2-3, with 10 positions matching TRBD1. The V segment lost 5 bases and the J segment 4 bases; nucleotides outside the gene matches: 3. Germline V CDR1 and CDR2: ENHRY, SYGVKD. The CDR3 consists of 14 residues. The CDR3 spells CAISPGQGSDTQYF. For the CDR3, the DNA is TGTGCCATCAGTCCGGGACAGGGGTCAGATACGCAGTATTTT.

This clone appeared a single time. The gene calls are TRBV7-9 and TRBJ2-7, with D possibly TRBD1 on 6 matching bases. The germline V gene has CDR1 SEHNR and CDR2 FQNEAQ (reference sequence). This CDR3 region has 17 residues. V shed 5 bases and J shed 3 bases, with 23 bases lying between them. CDR3 loop: CASSGRDRQDSYYEQYF. The CDR3 nucleotides are TGTGCCAGCAGCGGACGGGATAGACAGGATTCCTACTACGAGCAGTACTTC.

The V call is TRBV6-5, the J call TRBJ2-7; D is undetermined. Trimming cost V 10 bases and J 2 bases, with 9 bases left between them. Germline CDR1 is MNHEY and CDR2 is SVGAGI. This CDR3 has 11 residues. The CDR3 DNA sequence: TGTGCCACCCAGTCGACCTACGAGCAGTACTTC. It specifies CATQSTYEQYF.

The chain is built from TRBV2 and TRBJ2-1; no firm D call. Germline values: CDR1 SNHLY, CDR2 FYNNEI. With 10 bases removed from V and 8 bases from J, the gap between germline ends came to 15 bases. The CDR3 runs 12 residues. The CDR3 here is CATTNVVDEQFF. The CDR3 bases are TGTGCCACCACTAACGTAGTGGATGAGCAGTTCTTC.

This clone was picked up a small number of times. The gene calls are TRBV12-5 and TRBJ1-2; 7 positions match TRBD1. Germline CDR1 is LGHNT and CDR2 is FRNRAP. The CDR3 covers 12 residues. J was trimmed by 4 bases and V by 6 bases; bases with no gene match: 2. DNA of the CDR3: TGTGCTAGTGGCTGGGACAGCTATGGCTACACCTTC. Amino acids: CASGWDSYGYTF.

V and J are TRBV7-9 and TRBJ1-1; D is undetermined. CDR1 SEHNR and CDR2 FQNEAQ come from the germline V gene (reference sequence). Trimming cost V 2 bases and J 2 bases, with 15 bases left between them. This CDR3 spans 16 amino acids. In nucleotides, the CDR3 is TGTGCCAGCAGCTTAAGTAATCTGGGCAGCAACACTGAAGCTTTCTTT. This gives the protein CASSLSNLGSNTEAFF.

The rearrangement links TRBV2 to TRBJ1-2; D is undetermined. V was shortened by 8 bases and J by 12 bases, with 13 bases between the two germline ends. The CDR3 consists of 10 residues. The germline V gene encodes CDR1 SNHLY and CDR2 FYNNEI. The CDR3, as DNA: TGTGCCAGCTCGGGTGCCGCTAACACCTTC. Translating it yields CASSGAANTF.

DNA of the CDR3: TGTGCCAGTAGTTGGGTTCAGGGGAACACTGAAGCTTTCTTT. Protein product: CASSWVQGNTEAFF. This rearrangement joins TRBV19 to TRBJ1-1, with D possibly matching TRBD1 (5 bases). The germline CDR1 and CDR2 sequences are LNHDA and SQIVND (reference sequence). V gave up 5 bases and J gave up 1 base, with 11 bases separating them. This CDR3 is 14 amino acids long. Based on the CDR3 plus reference TRBV19 and TRBJ1-1, the full variable domain is DGGITQSPKYLFRKEGQNVTLSCEQNLNHDAMYWYRQDPGQGLRLIYYSQIVNDFQKGDIAEGYSVSREKKESFPLTVTSAQKNPTAFYLCASSWVQGNTEAFFGQGTRLTVV.

This chain uses TRBV27 with TRBJ2-6; D may be TRBD1 (5 bases). Trimming removed 6 bases from V and 0 bases from J, with 27 bases in between. Germline values: CDR1 MNHEY, CDR2 SMNVEV (reference sequence). The CDR3 has 21 residues. In DNA, the CDR3 is TGTGCCAGCAGCCTAGGGTTACTTCAGGGAACGGGCCACTCTGGGGCCAACGTCCTGACTTTC. Protein sequence: CASSLGLLQGTGHSGANVLTF.

The chain employs TRBV30 and TRBJ2-3; TRBD2 matches at 13 bases. J gave up 1 base and V 1 base, and 2 bases lay outside the gene matches. The CDR3 covers 16 residues. Per the germline V gene, CDR1 is GTSNPN and CDR2 is SVGIG (reference sequence). CDR3 nucleotide sequence: TGTGCCTGGAGTGCTGGGACTAGCGGGGGCACAGATACGCAGTATTTT. Translated: CAWSAGTSGGTDTQYF.

The chain employs TRBV11-1 and TRBJ1-2; D uncertain. The CDR3 consists of 12 residues. V was cut by 3 bases and J by 1 base, with 3 bases left in between. The V gene's germline CDR1 is SGHAT and CDR2 FQDESV (reference sequence). The CDR3: CASSFNNYGYTF. The CDR3 nucleotides read TGTGCCAGCAGCTTCAATAACTATGGCTACACCTTC.

The chain is built from TRBV19 and TRBJ1-1; 7 bases are a match to TRBD1. The germline V gene encodes CDR1 LNHDA and CDR2 SQIVND (reference sequence). The J segment lost 4 bases and the V segment lost 5 bases, leaving 7 bases of the junction unmatched. The CDR3 sequence is 14 residues long. Here the CDR3 reads CASSASQGSTEAFF. Written as DNA, the CDR3 is TGTGCCAGTAGTGCCTCACAGGGGTCCACTGAAGCTTTCTTT.

This chain joins TRBV7-9 and TRBJ2-1; 10 nucleotides line up with TRBD2. The CDR3 length is 16 residues. Trimming took 5 bases from V and 0 from J; bases not matched to a gene: 4. Germline V CDR1 and CDR2: SEHNR, FQNEAQ (reference sequence). The CDR3 DNA sequence: TGTGCCAGCAGCGGTAGCGGGGGGTCCTCCTACAATGAGCAGTTCTTC. This sequence encodes CASSGSGGSSYNEQFF.

This clone has just one count. The chain uses TRBV13 and TRBJ1-4; TRBD1 agrees at 7 bases. Looked up from germline, CDR1 is PRHDT and CDR2 is FYEKMQ (reference sequence). The CDR3 is 16 residues long. Trimming at V came to 3 bases and at J to 8 bases, leaving 12 bases not matched to a gene. Written as DNA, the CDR3 is TGTGCCAGCAGCTTCTCTCGACAGGGTGTTTACGAAAAACTGTTTTTT. Translating it yields CASSFSRQGVYEKLFF. The complete variable domain, with remaining parts taken from reference TRBV13 and TRBJ1-4, reads AAGVIQSPRHLIKEKRETATLKCYPIPRHDTVYWYQQGPGQDPQFLISFYEKMQSDKGSIPDRFSAQQFSDYHSELNMSSLELGDSALYFCASSFSRQGVYEKLFFGSGTQLSVL.